This T cell receptor (beta chain) is drawn from a study of blood T cell repertoires in COVID-19. Authors' processing steps: The assay estimated nucleated cells by amplifying reference gene primers. The data were produced by immunoSEQ multiplex PCR, yet TCRdb's version contains in-frame clones alone and is incomplete. The DNA gave D and trimming, while V, J and clone size come from that table. The data hold some 100,000 clones, with roughly four fifths observed a single time. The CDR3 consists of 14 residues. J was trimmed by 7 bases and V by 3 bases; bases with no gene match: 8. Per germline, CDR1 GTSNPN and CDR2 SVGIG (reference sequence).

The V gene is TRBV30, the J gene TRBJ1-4; 7 bases are a match to TRBD1. The sequencing input was peripheral blood. This clonotype originated in a human donor in a cohort sampled during active COVID-19. In nucleotides, the CDR3 is TGTGCCTGGAGCAAGGGGGCAGGCGGTGAAAAACTGTTTTTT. Translation: CAWSKGAGGEKLFF.